This TCR beta chain was recorded in a study of cytomegalovirus exposure and HLA in healthy donors. Profiled with immunoSEQ multiplex PCR; TCRdb holds only in-frame clones, not every one. The sample records 120,000 or so clones, around 90% being singletons. This clonotype was obtained from a woman in her late teens or twenties in good health and CMV-seronegative. Material: PBMCs.

The CDR3 sequence: CASRLRGGTTEQYF. The CDR3 DNA sequence: TGTGCCAGCAGGTTAAGGGGGGGTACTACCGAGCAGTACTTC. The chain carries TRBV27 and TRBJ2-7, with D maybe TRBD2 (7 bases). Between the trimmed V and J ends, which lost 6 bases and 6 bases, there was a span of 18 bases. Germline CDR1 MNHEY, CDR2 SMNVEV (reference sequence). The CDR3 length is 14 residues.